This T cell receptor beta chain was identified in a study of sequential checkpoint blockade in melanoma. The treatment: randomized to nivolumab then ipilimumab (arm A) or the reverse (arm B). Method: immunoSEQ multiplex PCR; TCRdb's copy keeps in-frame clones and lacks some. The table lists some 19,000 clones, around 25% of them singletons, with about 6.6% in the top ten. Germline CDR1 KGHSH, CDR2 LQKENI. The CDR3 spans 15 residues. V gave up 3 bases and J gave up 2 bases; unmatched junction bases: 3. The sample in question was tumor tissue (inferred from file names), obtained from a patient given nivolumab and ipilimumab in sequence. This chain links TRBV18 with TRBJ2-1; 8 bases are a match to TRBD1. The sequence was obtained from a human donor with melanoma. CDR3 protein: CASSPSTGAYNEQFF. The CDR3 DNA reads as TGTGCCAGCTCACCTTCGACAGGGGCCTACAATGAGCAGTTCTTC.